These 12 T cell receptor beta chains were sequenced from one sample in a study of Graves' ophthalmopathy and Graves' hyperthyroidism. Amplification targeted the TCR beta CDR3 regions, with RNA transcripts as the source material. First-round RT-PCR employed HTBI primers, with a second-round multiplex PCR after it. TCRdb ran MiXCR on the multiplex PCR reads and lists one entry per CDR3 protein. The repertoire has 260,000 or so distinct CDR3 sequences, about 46% of them found once; the top ten carry approximately 51%. Sequenced: peripheral blood. Receptors originate from an adult man with Graves' ophthalmopathy.

This clonotype occurred a few times. The V call is TRBV5-4, the J call TRBJ2-7; tentatively, D is TRBD2 (6 bases). CDR3 length: 12 residues. The V gene lost 0 bases and the J gene lost 6 bases, with 7 bases spanning the gap. Germline V gene sequence: CDR1 SGHNT, CDR2 YYREEE (reference sequence). In nucleotides, the CDR3 is TGTGCCAGCAGCTTGGAGGGACTCGAGCAGTACTTC. It specifies CASSLEGLEQYF.

V is TRBV7-2 and J is TRBJ2-2; D may be TRBD2 (6 bases). This CDR3 has 14 residues. CDR1 and CDR2 from the germline V gene are SGHTA and FQGNSA. Trimming cost V 5 bases and J 7 bases, with 14 bases left between them. This chain's CDR3 is CTSSNKRVGGELFF. The CDR3 bases are TGTACCAGCAGCAATAAGCGGGTTGGCGGGGAGCTGTTTTTT.

The gene calls are TRBV6-5 and TRBJ1-6; D is undetermined. The V gene's germline CDR1 is MNHEY and CDR2 SVGAGI. V lost 4 bases to trimming and J lost 8 bases, with 15 bases between them. The length of the CDR3 is 15 residues. CDR3 DNA: TGTGCCAGCAGTTCCCGCACCCCGTCGGATTCACCCCTCCACTTT. Its protein product is CASSSRTPSDSPLHF.

The gene calls are TRBV20-1 and TRBJ1-6; tentative D call: TRBD1 (5 bases). CDR3 length: 16 residues. Trimming pared 6 bases from V and 0 bases from J, leaving 15 bases between. Germline CDR1 is DFQATT and CDR2 is SNEGSKA (reference sequence). CDR3 residues: CSADDSSLSYNSPLHF. CDR3 nucleotides: TGCAGTGCGGATGACAGTTCACTCTCCTATAATTCACCCCTCCACTTT.

The rearrangement links TRBV6-5 to TRBJ1-2; unclear D gene. Between the trimmed V and J ends, which lost 2 bases and 1 base, there was a span of 11 bases. Germline-derived CDR1 and CDR2 are MNHEY and SVGAGI. The CDR3 consists of 15 residues. The CDR3 here is CASSYASQDNYGYTF. CDR3 DNA sequence: TGTGCCAGCAGTTACGCCTCCCAGGATAACTATGGCTACACCTTC.

The CDR3 spells CSVEGGTGPWGTQYF. The CDR3 nucleotides are TGCAGCGTTGAGGGGGGGACAGGCCCATGGGGGACCCAGTACTTC. The chain links TRBV29-1 to TRBJ2-5; D is perhaps TRBD1 (8 bases). The V gene lost 3 bases and the J gene lost 7 bases, with 21 bases spanning the gap. CDR1 SQVTM and CDR2 ANQGSEA come from the germline V gene. This CDR3 is built from 15 residues.

This clonotype has only a few counts. The rearrangement joins TRBV7-9 to TRBJ1-5, with a possible D match to TRBD1 (5 bases). V was cut by 1 base and J by 2 bases, with 9 bases left in between. CDR1 is SEHNR, CDR2 FQNEAQ, per germline (reference sequence). The CDR3 contains 15 residues. The CDR3 DNA is TGTGCCAGCAGCTTAGAAGGGGTTCGCAATCAGCCCCAGCATTTT. Protein: CASSLEGVRNQPQHF.

In its sample, this clonotype was seen once. The chain combines TRBV7-2 with TRBJ2-3; TRBD2 agrees at 15 bases. With 5 bases clipped from V and 5 bases from J, the junction kept 8 bases outside the gene matches. The CDR3 sequence is 17 residues long. Germline lookup yields CDR1 SGHTA and CDR2 FQGNSA. The CDR3 DNA reads TGTGCCAGCAGCACAAGGACTAGCGGGGGGGAAGGAGATACGCAGTATTTT. This sequence encodes CASSTRTSGGEGDTQYF.

In this sample, this clonotype turned up a few times. The chain has TRBV19 and TRBJ2-7, with TRBD1 matching over 9 bases. The CDR3 has 15 residues. Per germline, CDR1 LNHDA and CDR2 SQIVND (reference sequence). After removal of 7 bases from V and 2 bases from J, the junction contained 9 bases not matched to a gene. CDR3 DNA: TGTGCCAGTACGGCTGGGACAGGGCAAGCCTACGAGCAGTACTTC. It encodes CASTAGTGQAYEQYF.

This clonotype was counted many times. This chain connects TRBV29-1 to TRBJ2-5, with 11 bases fitting TRBD1. The CDR3 has 12 residues. In germline, CDR1 is SQVTM, CDR2 ANQGSEA. The J segment lost 4 bases and the V segment lost 7 bases, leaving 2 bases of the junction unmatched. DNA of the CDR3: TGCAGCGCAGGACAGGGGGCAGAGACCCAGTACTTC. Translation gives CSAGQGAETQYF.

The chain is built from TRBV24-1 and TRBJ1-2; possibly TRBD1 for D (6 bases). Trimming left V 4 bases short and J 5 bases short, with 22 bases between. CDR3 length: 17 amino acids. From germline, CDR1 is KGHDR and CDR2 SFDVKD. DNA for the CDR3: TGTGCCACCAGTGACCAACAACCGGGGGCGCGGGGATATGGCTACACCTTC. Translation: CATSDQQPGARGYGYTF.

This clonotype has at least ten counts. Compared with germline, one end of the junction differs, possibly owing to a read error. This chain connects TRBV29-1 to TRBJ1-2; D not certain. Germline values: CDR1 SQVTM, CDR2 ANQGSEA. The CDR3 runs to 11 residues. In nucleotides, the CDR3 is TGCAGCGTTGAAGAAAACTTTGGCTACACCTTC. Its protein is CSVEENFGYTF. Combining the CDR3 with reference TRBV29-1 and TRBJ1-2 gives the whole variable domain SAVISQKPSRDICQRGTSLTIQCQVDSQVTMMFWYRQQPGQSLTLIATANQGSEATYESGFVIDKFPISRPNLTFSTLTVSNMSPEDSSIYLCSVEENFGYTFGSGTRLTVV.